Listed here is a single T cell receptor (beta chain). Its matching antigen is unknown. Stated time point: persistent/refractory GD, antithyroid drugs over 5 years with positive TRAb. RNA isolated from PBMCs was used to make the TCR library. American Thyroid Association guidelines served as the basis for diagnosing Graves' disease. iRepertoire HTBI primers and Arm-PCR of CDR3 regions built TCR beta libraries. Via MiXCR, TCRdb re-called the multiplex PCR reads, giving one row per CDR3 protein. The table includes under 350,000 distinct CDR3 sequences, around 20% detected once. These data originate in a study of regulatory T cells in long-lasting Graves disease. Trimming took 5 bases from V and 7 from J; bases not matched to a gene: 6. This CDR3 contains 14 residues. Germline V gives CDR1 MDHEN, CDR2 SYDVKM. Findings and limits, study-wide: Gene preferences differed: TRBV28, TRBJ1-2, TRBJ2-5 in persistent cases.

The rearrangement uses TRBV28 and TRBJ1-4, with TRBD1 identical over 8 bases. The TCR comes from a female donor with Graves disease. The source was peripheral blood mononuclear cells (PBMCs), collected when the disease was refractory, from a patient treated with antithyroid drugs. CDR3: CASSDDRGGEKLFF. The CDR3 DNA follows: TGTGCCAGCAGTGACGACAGGGGCGGTGAAAAACTGTTTTTT.